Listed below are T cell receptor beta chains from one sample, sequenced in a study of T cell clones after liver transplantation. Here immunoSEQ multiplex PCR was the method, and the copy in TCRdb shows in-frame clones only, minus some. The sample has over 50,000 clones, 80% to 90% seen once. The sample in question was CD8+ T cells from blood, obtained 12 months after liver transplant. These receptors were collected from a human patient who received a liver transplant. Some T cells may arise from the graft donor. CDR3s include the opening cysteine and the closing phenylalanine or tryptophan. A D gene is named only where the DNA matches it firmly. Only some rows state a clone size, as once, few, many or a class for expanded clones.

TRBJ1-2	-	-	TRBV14	CASSPGVGLYGYTF	TGTGCCAGCAGCCCGGGAGTAGGACTCTATGGCTACACCTTC
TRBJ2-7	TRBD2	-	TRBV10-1	CASSDTGTSGSYEQYF	TGCGCCAGCAGTGATACCGGGACTAGCGGGTCCTACGAGCAGTACTTC
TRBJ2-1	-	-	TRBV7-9	CASSFTQAGEQFF	TGTGCCAGCAGCTTCACCCAGGCAGGCGAGCAGTTCTTC
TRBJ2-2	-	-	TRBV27	CASRREFTGELFF	TGTGCCAGCAGGAGGGAGTTCACCGGGGAGCTGTTTTTT
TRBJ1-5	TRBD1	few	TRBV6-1	CASSAPDRGRFGSNQPQHF	TGTGCCAGCAGTGCCCCAGACAGGGGGCGCTTCGGTAGCAATCAGCCCCAGCATTTT
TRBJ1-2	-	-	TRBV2	CASSDRLDPYGYTF	TGTGCCAGCAGTGACAGGTTGGACCCCTATGGCTACACCTTC
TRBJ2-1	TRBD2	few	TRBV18	CASSWTSGLDNEQFF	TGTGCCAGCTCTTGGACTAGCGGACTAGACAATGAGCAGTTCTTC
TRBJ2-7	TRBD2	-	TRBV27	CASSLSGRGYEQYF	TGTGCCAGCAGTTTAAGCGGGAGGGGCTACGAGCAGTACTTC
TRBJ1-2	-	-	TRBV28	CASIPATGVLYGYTF	TGTGCCAGCATCCCTGCGACAGGCGTCCTATATGGCTACACCTTC
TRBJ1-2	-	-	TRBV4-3	CASSQVSGGNYGYTF	TGCGCCAGCAGCCAAGTCAGTGGGGGCAACTATGGCTACACCTTC
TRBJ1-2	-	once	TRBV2	CASSEMGGSYGYTF	TGTGCCAGCAGTGAAATGGGGGGATCCTATGGCTACACCTTC
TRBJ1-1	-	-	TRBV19	CASSPTPALNTEAFF	TGTGCCAGTAGTCCTACCCCGGCTTTGAACACTGAAGCTTTCTTT
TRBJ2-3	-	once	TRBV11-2	CASSSSLGGGPTDTQYF	TGTGCCAGCAGCTCGAGCCTTGGGGGCGGACCCACAGATACGCAGTATTTT
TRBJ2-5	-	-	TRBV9	CASSGIGGETQYF	TGTGCCAGCAGCGGGATAGGGGGGGAGACCCAGTACTTC
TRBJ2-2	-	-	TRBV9	CASSPSTTGELFF	TGTGCCAGCAGCCCGTCAACCACCGGGGAGCTGTTTTTT
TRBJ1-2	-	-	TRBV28	CASSARGGYYGYTF	TGTGCCAGCAGTGCTAGAGGAGGGTACTATGGCTACACCTTC
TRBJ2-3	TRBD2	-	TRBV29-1	CSVEDLAGGGQYTDTQYF	TGCAGCGTTGAAGATCTAGCGGGAGGGGGGCAATACACAGATACGCAGTATTTT
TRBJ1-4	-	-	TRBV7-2	CASSFLSPSSNLFF	TGTGCCAGCAGTTTTCTATCCCCGTCCAGTAACCTGTTTTTT
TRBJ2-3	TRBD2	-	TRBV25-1	CASSWGVREPPDTQYF	TGTGCCAGCAGCTGGGGGGTGCGGGAGCCCCCAGATACGCAGTATTTT
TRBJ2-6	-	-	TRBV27	CASSLYPAGANVLTF	TGTGCCAGCAGTTTATACCCGGCTGGGGCCAACGTCCTGACTTTC
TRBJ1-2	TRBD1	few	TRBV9	CASSVSSGGTYGYTF	TGTGCCAGCAGCGTAAGTTCAGGGGGAACCTATGGCTACACCTTC
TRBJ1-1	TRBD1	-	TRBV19	CASRGTGITEAFF	TGTGCCAGTAGGGGGACAGGGATTACTGAAGCTTTCTTT
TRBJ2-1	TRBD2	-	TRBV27	CASSLAGGDNEQFF	TGTGCCAGCAGTCTAGCGGGAGGGGACAATGAGCAGTTCTTC
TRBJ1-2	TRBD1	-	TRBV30	CACRTGGAVYGYTF	TGTGCCTGTAGGACAGGGGGCGCGGTCTATGGCTACACCTTC
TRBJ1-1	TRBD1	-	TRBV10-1	CASGTGTALTEAFF	TGCGCCAGCGGGACCGGGACAGCTTTAACTGAAGCTTTCTTT
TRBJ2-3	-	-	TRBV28	CASSFPSSGSTDTQYF	TGTGCCAGCAGTTTCCCCAGTAGCGGTAGCACAGATACGCAGTATTTT
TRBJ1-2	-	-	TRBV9	CASSLEDSDGYTF	TGTGCCAGCAGCTTGGAGGACAGCGATGGCTACACCTTC
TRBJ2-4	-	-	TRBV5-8	CASSSGPGDIQYF	TGTGCCAGCAGCTCGGGACCGGGAGACATTCAGTACTTC
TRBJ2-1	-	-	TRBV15	CATSLLGGLGYNEQFF	TGTGCCACCAGCCTGTTAGGAGGGCTCGGATACAATGAGCAGTTCTTC
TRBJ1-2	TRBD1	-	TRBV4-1	CASSPLGTGAMWGYTF	TGCGCCAGCAGCCCCCTGGGGACAGGGGCCATGTGGGGCTACACCTTC
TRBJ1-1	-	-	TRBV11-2	CASSYGNTEAFF	TGTGCCAGCAGCTACGGGAACACTGAAGCTTTCTTT
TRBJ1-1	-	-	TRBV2	CAMHSGQAFF	TGTGCCATGCACTCGGGCCAAGCTTTCTTT
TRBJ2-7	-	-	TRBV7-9	CASSFTPTGRPYEQYF	TGTGCCAGCAGCTTTACCCCGACAGGGAGGCCCTACGAGCAGTACTTC
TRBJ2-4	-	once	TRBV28	CASSRKGLAKNIQYF	TGTGCCAGCAGCAGGAAGGGGCTAGCCAAAAACATTCAGTACTTC
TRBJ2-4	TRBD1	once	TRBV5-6	CASSRGQGRNIQYF	TGTGCCAGCAGCCGGGGACAGGGGAGAAACATTCAGTACTTC
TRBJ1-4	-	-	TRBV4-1	CASSPGSNNEKLFF	TGCGCCAGCAGCCCAGGTAGCAATAATGAAAAACTGTTTTTT
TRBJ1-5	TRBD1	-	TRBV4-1	CASSQGQGAHQPQHF	TGCGCCAGCAGCCAAGGACAGGGGGCCCATCAGCCCCAGCATTTT
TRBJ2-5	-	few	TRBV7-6	CASSLGIRETQYF	TGTGCCAGCAGCTTAGGTATTCGGGAGACCCAGTACTTC
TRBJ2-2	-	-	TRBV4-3	CASSQGSSGTGELFF	TGCGCCAGCAGCCAAGGATCGTCGGGGACCGGGGAGCTGTTTTTT
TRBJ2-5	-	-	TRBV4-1	CASSAYLPGGETQYF	TGCGCCAGCAGCGCGTACCTTCCGGGCGGGGAGACCCAGTACTTC
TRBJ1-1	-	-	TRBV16	CASSQSGHSQGPNTEAFF	TGTGCCAGCAGCCAATCGGGACACTCCCAGGGGCCGAACACTGAAGCTTTCTTT
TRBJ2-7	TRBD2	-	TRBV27	CASTPGGQGKSYEQYF	TGTGCCAGCACCCCGGGGGGGCAGGGAAAGTCCTACGAGCAGTACTTC
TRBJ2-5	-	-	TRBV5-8	CASSLGAFRETQYF	TGTGCCAGCAGCTTGGGGGCTTTCAGGGAGACCCAGTACTTC
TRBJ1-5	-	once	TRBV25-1	CASSVDPEGQPQHF	TGTGCCAGCAGTGTAGATCCCGAGGGTCAGCCCCAGCATTTT
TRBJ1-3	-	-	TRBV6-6	CASSSGTPGNTIYF	TGTGCCAGCAGTTCCGGGACACCTGGAAACACCATATATTTT
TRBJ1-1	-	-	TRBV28	CASSTLFGGHNTEAFF	TGTGCCAGCAGTACTCTGTTTGGGGGTCACAACACTGAAGCTTTCTTT
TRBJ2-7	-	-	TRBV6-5	CASSPWVSSYEQYF	TGTGCCAGCAGCCCCTGGGTGAGCTCCTACGAGCAGTACTTC
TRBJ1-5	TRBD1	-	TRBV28	CASKLGGAVWQPQHF	TGTGCCAGCAAGTTAGGGGGCGCAGTGTGGCAGCCCCAGCATTTT
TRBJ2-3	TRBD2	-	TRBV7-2	CASSLVWGREADTQYF	TGTGCCAGCAGCTTAGTTTGGGGGAGGGAGGCAGATACGCAGTATTTT
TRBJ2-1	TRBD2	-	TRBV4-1	CASSQRTSGRSGEQFF	TGCGCCAGCAGCCAAAGGACTAGCGGGAGATCTGGTGAGCAGTTCTTC
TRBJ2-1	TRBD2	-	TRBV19	CASSPSGTYNEQFF	TGTGCCAGTAGTCCTAGCGGGACCTACAATGAGCAGTTCTTC
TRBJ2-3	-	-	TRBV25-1	CASRGAGLLTPTDTQYF	TGTGCCAGCAGAGGGGCGGGACTTCTCACTCCCACAGATACGCAGTATTTT
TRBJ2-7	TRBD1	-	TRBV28	CASSSRGTGGFYEQYF	TGTGCCAGCAGTTCAAGGGGGACAGGGGGCTTCTACGAGCAGTACTTC